This TCR beta chain came from a study of control samples from healthy donors and cancer patients. CDR1 is SNHLY and CDR2 is FYNNEI in the germline V gene. Trimming removed 6 bases from V and 8 bases from J; junction bases left unmatched: 12. This CDR3 is 15 amino acids long. Using immunoSEQ multiplex PCR, the repertoire was profiled, and TCRdb retains in-frame clones only, with some absent. The sample includes about 150,000 clones, roughly 94% of them seen just once. The chain carries TRBV2 and TRBJ1-2; 10 bases agree with TRBD1. The source material was blood. The sequence was collected from a man aged 40-49 years in good health. CDR3 sequence: CASRNYGTGEFGYTF. CDR3 DNA: TGTGCCAGCAGGAATTACGGGACAGGGGAGTTCGGCTACACCTTC.